The next 14 T cell receptor beta chains were all read from a single sample in a study of tumor and adjacent non-tumor tissue in lung cancer. The library came from three nested PCR rounds adapted from ARM-PCR protocols. TCRdb itself ran the multiplex PCR reads through MiXCR, one entry per CDR3 protein. The data hold 98,000 or so distinct CDR3 sequences, with less than 85% observed a single time. The template was RNA from unsorted bulk tissue. This non-tumor lung sample came from over 3 cm beyond the tumor edge. Sequencing was carried out using distant non-tumor lung tissue. These receptors all stem from a man in his 60s with small cell lung cancer.

The count of this clonotype is one. At one boundary the junction diverges from the germline segment, which might be a read error. This rearrangement joins TRBV6-5 to TRBJ2-5, with 11 bases identical to TRBD2. The CDR3 runs 17 residues. CDR1 and CDR2 (germline): MNHEY, SVGAGI. The CDR3 region has the DNA TGTACCAGCAGTTACTCCCCTGGGACTAGCGGCCCAGAGACCCAGTACTTC. This translates into CTSSYSPGTSGPETQYF.

A word on this clonotype: This could be a read error, since a much larger clone is one nucleotide away. The chain uses TRBV20-1 and TRBJ2-1; 14 bases agree with TRBD2. Germline CDR1 is DFQATT and CDR2 is SNEGSKA (reference sequence). J gave up 1 base and V 3 bases, and 11 bases lay outside the gene matches. The CDR3 spans 19 residues. The CDR3 sequence is CSARGLGLAGVNSYNEQFF. As DNA, the CDR3 is TGCAGTGCTAGGGGCCTGGGACTAGCGGGAGTGAATTCCTACAATGAGCAGTTCTTC.

Comments on this clonotype: Germline is not matched at one junction end, which may reflect a read error. This chain uses TRBV6-1 with TRBJ2-3, with 10 bases fitting TRBD2. Germline V gives CDR1 MNHNS, CDR2 SASEGT. The CDR3 runs to 16 residues. CDR3 amino acids: CASSDEASGSPDMQYF. The CDR3 coding sequence is TGTGCCAGCAGTGACGAGGCTAGCGGGAGTCCAGATATGCAGTATTTT.

Comments on this clonotype: The CDR3 carries no conserved terminal phenylalanine or tryptophan, so it likely arises from a read error. The chain has TRBV12-3 or TRBV12-4 and TRBJ2-5; 8 bases are a match to TRBD1. The CDR3 has 14 amino acids. CDR3 nucleotides: TGTGCCGGCAGTTTAATGGACAGGGAAGAGACCCAGTACCCC. Its translation: CAGSLMDREETQYP.

The V and J genes are TRBV6-5 and TRBJ2-1; the D gene is possibly TRBD2 (5 bases). The germline V gene encodes CDR1 MNHEY and CDR2 SVGAGI. The CDR3 runs to 15 residues. The CDR3 nucleotides read TGTGCTATTAGTTACTCTTGGGGAGTGGGTAATGAGCAGTTCTTC. Translating gives CAISYSWGVGNEQFF.

With respect to this clonotype: Compared with germline, one end of the junction differs, possibly owing to a read error. The genes are TRBV11-2 and TRBJ2-2; D ambiguous. The CDR3 runs 15 residues. Germline values: CDR1 SGHAT, CDR2 FQNNGV. The CDR3 nucleotides read TGTGTCAGCAGCCTAACCCCCCTGGGCACCGGGGAGCTGTTTTTT. Protein sequence: CVSSLTPLGTGELFF.

This clonotype was detected only a few times. Being one base from a much bigger clone, this may be a read error. The gene calls are TRBV12-3 or TRBV12-4 and TRBJ2-5; a possible D gene is TRBD2 (6 bases). The CDR3 is 14 amino acids. CDR3 region: CASSLMTRQEAQYF. DNA for the CDR3: TGTGCCAGCAGTTTAATGACTAGACAAGAGGCCCAGTACTTC.

Regarding this clonotype: The conserved phenylalanine or tryptophan normally closing the CDR3 is absent here, so this likely arose from a read error. No DNA is shown, since the ends of the CDR3 on it are uncertain; the CDR3 is the one TCRdb lists. The chain recombines TRBV29-1 with TRBJ1-1. The length of the CDR3 is 14 amino acids, counting both ends. Germline V lookup: CDR1 SQVTM, CDR2 ANQGSEA. This CDR3 is CSAEKDGMKTDVFL.

For this clonotype: At one boundary the junction diverges from the germline segment, which might be a read error. This sequence joins TRBV20-1 and TRBJ1-1, with D maybe TRBD1 (5 bases). Germline assignment: CDR1 DFQATT and CDR2 SNEGSKA (reference sequence). This CDR3 region has 11 residues. The CDR3 DNA reads as TGCAGTGCTCCCCGGGGCACTGAAGCTTTTTTT. This translates into CSAPRGTEAFF.

On this clonotype: Compared with germline, one end of the junction differs, possibly owing to a read error. The chain carries TRBV29-1 and TRBJ2-2; a weak D match, TRBD2 (6 bases). Germline V gene data show CDR1 as SQVTM and CDR2 as ANQGSEA. The CDR3 loop spans 12 amino acids. The CDR3: CSVWTFTGGLFF. CDR3 nucleotides: TGCAGCGTTTGGACGTTCACCGGGGGGCTGTTTTTT.

Regarding this clonotype: A much larger clone is a single base away; this may be a read error. The chain joins TRBV2 to TRBJ2-7; D remains ambiguous. Germline CDR1 is SNHLY and CDR2 is FYNNEI. The CDR3 loop spans 13 amino acids. Trimming shortened V by 5 bases and J by 5 bases, and 13 bases separated the two germline ends. The CDR3: CASSYTATHEQYF. The DNA for the CDR3 is TGTGCCAGCAGTTACACAGCAACCCACGAGCAGTACTTC.

This rearrangement joins TRBV13 to TRBJ2-3; D is unclear. CDR3 length: 12 residues. CDR1 is PRHDT and CDR2 is FYEKMQ in the germline V gene (reference sequence). Deletions cut 8 bases from V and 4 bases from J, with 10 bases between. The CDR3 DNA reads as TGTGCCAGCGACTCCTACTCAGATACGCAGTATTTT. The encoded protein is CASDSYSDTQYF.

The gene calls are TRBV11-3 and TRBJ1-6; TRBD1 matches at 9 bases. Germline-derived CDR1 and CDR2 are SGHNT and YENEEA. CDR3 size: 20 residues. The J segment lost 7 bases and the V segment lost 5 bases, leaving 21 bases of the junction unmatched. The CDR3, as DNA: TGTGCCAGCAGCCAGCATCGGGACAGGGTCTCCATTCGAACAAATTCACCCCTCCACTTT. Its protein product is CASSQHRDRVSIRTNSPLHF.

The rearrangement uses TRBV10-3 and TRBJ1-5, with TRBD1 matching 7 bases. J lost 15 bases, V lost 6 bases, and 14 bases had no gene match. The CDR3 totals 13 residues. Germline V gene lookup returns CDR1 ENHRY and CDR2 SYGVKD. CDR3 nucleotide sequence: TGTGCCATCAGAGAACAGGGGAGGCAGTCCCTGCATTTT. Residues: CAIREQGRQSLHF.